Each of the 17 T cell receptor beta chains below was sequenced from the same sample in a study of CD4 T cells in relation to SARS-CoV-2 and coronaviruses. No antigen has been assigned to these receptors. The unexposed donors gave CD4+ T cells in about 2011-2018, prior to COVID-19. The cells were cultured for about ten days before CD4+ T cells were isolated. TCRdb's copy holds only in-frame clones and misses some; the assay was immunoSEQ multiplex PCR. The repertoire holds about 29,000 clones, with roughly three quarters as singletons. Sequencing used CD4+ T cells from PBMCs, cultured in vitro. These receptors originate from a human donor in good health.

The chain recombines TRBV5-8 with TRBJ2-7; D is uncertain. The CDR3 runs to 10 residues. V lost 0 bases and J 8 bases, leaving 3 bases between the germline ends. Germline CDR1 reads SGHTS; CDR2 reads YDEGEE. The CDR3 reads CASSLVQQYF. The CDR3 region has the DNA TGTGCCAGCAGCTTGGTGCAGCAGTACTTC.

The rearrangement uses TRBV7-9 and TRBJ1-1; the D gene is possibly TRBD1 (5 bases). The germline CDR1 and CDR2 sequences are SEHNR and FQNEAQ (reference sequence). V was clipped by 2 bases and J by 8 bases, with 21 bases between them. The CDR3 runs to 16 residues. The CDR3 loop reads CASSLWARGRQKEAFF. The CDR3 nucleotides read TGTGCCAGCAGCTTATGGGCTCGGGGAAGACAGAAAGAAGCTTTCTTT.

The V gene is TRBV6-5, the J gene TRBJ1-6; D gene unclear. The CDR3 is 14 residues long. Germline V gene data show CDR1 as MNHEY and CDR2 as SVGAGI. V was clipped by 7 bases and J by 5 bases, with 12 bases between them. DNA for the CDR3: TGTGCCAGCAAGTTCCCACAGAATAATTCACCCCTCCACTTT. This gives the protein CASKFPQNNSPLHF.

This chain connects TRBV5-1 to TRBJ2-3, with D perhaps matching TRBD2 (5 bases). Trimming took off 1 base at V and 0 bases at J, with 9 bases between the two ends. The CDR3 is made up of 15 amino acids. Germline lookup yields CDR1 SGHRS and CDR2 YFSETQ. DNA of the CDR3: TGCGCCAGCAGCTTGCAGGACTTAAGCACAGATACGCAGTATTTT. The encoded protein is CASSLQDLSTDTQYF.

This clone was observed a handful of times. The chain joins TRBV11-3 to TRBJ1-1; D ambiguous. This CDR3 contains 13 residues. Germline V gene data show CDR1 as SGHNT and CDR2 as YENEEA. Trimming removed 3 bases at V and 1 base at J, with 6 bases between. CDR3 DNA: TGTGCCAGCAGCTTGACCGAGAACACTGAAGCTTTCTTT. It encodes CASSLTENTEAFF.

This sequence joins TRBV20-1 and TRBJ2-7; 9 nucleotides align to TRBD1. This CDR3 comprises 15 residues. CDR1 and CDR2 from the germline V gene are DFQATT and SNEGSKA (reference sequence). The V gene end was trimmed by 3 bases and the J gene end by 0 bases; junction bases not matched to a gene: 6. Here the CDR3 reads CSASNRDRASYEQYF. In DNA, the CDR3 is TGCAGTGCTAGTAATCGGGACAGGGCCTCCTACGAGCAGTACTTC.

The gene calls are TRBV7-2 and TRBJ1-3, with TRBD1 identical over 7 bases. This CDR3 has 15 amino acids. The V gene end was trimmed by 5 bases and the J gene end by 0 bases; junction bases not matched to a gene: 4. Germline-derived CDR1 and CDR2 are SGHTA and FQGNSA. This CDR3 is CASSPQGFSGNTIYF. In DNA, the CDR3 is TGTGCCAGCAGCCCACAGGGGTTCTCTGGAAACACCATATATTTT.

The chain joins TRBV7-2 to TRBJ1-2; no clear D. V was cut by 8 bases and J by 1 base, with 5 bases left in between. CDR1 is SGHTA and CDR2 is FQGNSA in the germline V gene. The CDR3 has 11 residues. The DNA of the CDR3 is TGTGCCAGCCGAATTAACTATGGCTACACCTTC. This sequence encodes CASRINYGYTF.

The chain employs TRBV28 and TRBJ2-5; D is undetermined. The V gene lost 6 bases and the J gene lost 1 base, with 9 bases spanning the gap. Germline lookup yields CDR1 MDHEN and CDR2 SYDVKM. The CDR3 has 13 amino acids. The CDR3 reads CASSAPAQETQYF. The CDR3 DNA is TGTGCCAGCAGCGCGCCAGCCCAAGAGACCCAGTACTTC.

The rearrangement joins TRBV5-1 to TRBJ1-1; no reliable D call. Germline-derived CDR1 and CDR2 are SGHRS and YFSETQ. With 4 bases removed from V and 5 bases from J, the gap between germline ends came to 15 bases. The CDR3 is 14 residues long. CDR3 DNA sequence: TGCGCCAGCAGCCCCACACCCGCTGGTACTGAAGCTTTCTTT. Translating gives CASSPTPAGTEAFF.

This chain joins TRBV5-1 and TRBJ1-2; 8 nucleotides line up with TRBD1. Trimming cost V 4 bases and J 8 bases; bases outside gene matches: 10. The V gene's germline CDR1 is SGHRS and CDR2 YFSETQ. CDR3 size: 14 residues. The CDR3 protein is CASSPAGNRGGYTF. CDR3 DNA sequence: TGCGCCAGCAGCCCCGCCGGGAACAGGGGGGGCTACACCTTC.

The V call is TRBV11-2, the J call TRBJ1-1; D not resolved. This CDR3 is built from 15 residues. The germline V gene encodes CDR1 SGHAT and CDR2 FQNNGV. The V and J ends lost 2 bases and 0 bases respectively, with 10 bases between them. CDR3 region: CASSLPRQLNTEAFF. CDR3 nucleotides: TGTGCCAGCAGCTTACCCCGGCAGCTGAACACTGAAGCTTTCTTT.

V and J are TRBV12-3 or TRBV12-4 and TRBJ2-3; D possibly corresponds to TRBD2 (5 bases). V dropped 6 bases and J dropped 2 bases, with 9 bases sitting between them. The CDR3 is 13 amino acids. The CDR3 reads CASSSGNTDTQYF. CDR3 coding DNA: TGTGCCAGCAGCTCCGGGAACACAGATACGCAGTATTTT.

The rearrangement uses TRBV18 and TRBJ2-7; 8 bases are shared with TRBD2. The CDR3 contains 14 residues. CDR1 is KGHSH, CDR2 LQKENI, per germline. Losses at the gene ends were 3 bases for V and 2 bases for J; bases not matched to a gene: 3. CDR3 in amino acids: CASSPGGGTYEQYF. In nucleotides, the CDR3 is TGTGCCAGCTCACCCGGGGGGGGCACCTACGAGCAGTACTTC.

Turning to this clone: Other DNA sequences in the sample encode the same CDR3. This chain connects TRBV6-5 to TRBJ2-3; unclear D gene. V lost 2 bases and J 0 bases, leaving 6 bases between the germline ends. The CDR3 covers 14 residues. Per germline, CDR1 MNHEY and CDR2 SVGAGI. In DNA, the CDR3 is TGTGCCAGCAGTTACGGCGGAAGCACAGATACGCAGTATTTT. Its protein is CASSYGGSTDTQYF.

V and J are TRBV18 and TRBJ1-2; D unresolved. CDR3 length: 14 residues. The germline CDR1 and CDR2 sequences are KGHSH and LQKENI. With 1 base removed from V and 8 bases from J, the gap between germline ends came to 14 bases. CDR3 amino acids: CASSPRGGREGYTF. The CDR3 DNA sequence: TGTGCCAGCTCACCACGAGGAGGGCGGGAGGGCTACACCTTC.

The chain recombines TRBV19 with TRBJ1-5, with no clear D. V lost 0 bases, J lost 7 bases, and 7 bases lay in between. Germline V gene lookup returns CDR1 LNHDA and CDR2 SQIVND (reference sequence). The CDR3 runs to 13 residues. The CDR3 bases are TGTGCCAGTAGTATAGACCGACACCAGCCCCAGCATTTT. Protein sequence: CASSIDRHQPQHF.